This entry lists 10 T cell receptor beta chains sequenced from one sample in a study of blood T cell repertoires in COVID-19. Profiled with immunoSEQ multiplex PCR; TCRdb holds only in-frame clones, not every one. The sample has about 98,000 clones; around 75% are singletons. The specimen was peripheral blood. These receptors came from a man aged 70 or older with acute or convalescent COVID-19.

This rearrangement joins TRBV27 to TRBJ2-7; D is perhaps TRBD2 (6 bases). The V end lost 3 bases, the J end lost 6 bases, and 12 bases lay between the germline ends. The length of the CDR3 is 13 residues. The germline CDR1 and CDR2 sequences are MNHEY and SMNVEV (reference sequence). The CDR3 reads CASSLVMGGEQYF. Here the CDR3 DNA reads TGTGCCAGCAGTTTGGTTATGGGAGGCGAGCAGTACTTC.

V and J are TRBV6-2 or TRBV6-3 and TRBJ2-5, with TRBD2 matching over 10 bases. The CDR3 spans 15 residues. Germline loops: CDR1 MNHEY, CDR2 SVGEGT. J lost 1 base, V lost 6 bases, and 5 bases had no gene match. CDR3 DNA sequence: TGTGCCAGCAGCCTAGCGGGAGCGGTCCAAGAGACCCAGTACTTC. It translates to CASSLAGAVQETQYF.

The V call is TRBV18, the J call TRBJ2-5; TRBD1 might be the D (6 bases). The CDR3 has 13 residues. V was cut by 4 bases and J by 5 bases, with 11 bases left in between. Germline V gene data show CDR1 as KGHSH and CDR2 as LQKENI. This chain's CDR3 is CASSRGTTETQYF. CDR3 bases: TGTGCCAGCTCACGGGGGACAACGGAGACCCAGTACTTC. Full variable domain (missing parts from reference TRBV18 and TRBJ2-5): NAGVMQNPRHLVRRRGQEARLRCSPMKGHSHVYWYRQLPEEGLKFMVYLQKENIIDESGMPKERFSAEFPKEGPSILRIQQVVRGDSAAYFCASSRGTTETQYFGPGTRLLVL.

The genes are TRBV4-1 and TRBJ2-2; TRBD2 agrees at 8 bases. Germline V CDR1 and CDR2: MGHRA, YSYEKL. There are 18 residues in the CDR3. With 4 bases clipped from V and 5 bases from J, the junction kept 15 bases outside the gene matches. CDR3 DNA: TGCGCCAGCAGCCTGAGGACGGGAGGGCCTTGGGGGACCGGGGAGCTGTTTTTT. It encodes CASSLRTGGPWGTGELFF.

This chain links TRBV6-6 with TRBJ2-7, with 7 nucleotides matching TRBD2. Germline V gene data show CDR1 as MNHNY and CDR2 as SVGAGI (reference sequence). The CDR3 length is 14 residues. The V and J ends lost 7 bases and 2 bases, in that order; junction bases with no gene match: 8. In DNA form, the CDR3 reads TGTGCCAGCACACGACTAGCCGGGGCCTACGAGCAGTACTTC. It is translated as CASTRLAGAYEQYF.

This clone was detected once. The CDR3 region is CASSATSAAEQFF. CDR3 DNA sequence: TGTGCCAGCAGCGCCACTAGCGCTGCTGAGCAGTTCTTC. The rearrangement uses TRBV7-2 and TRBJ2-1, with 7 bases identical to TRBD2. The J segment lost 9 bases and the V segment lost 5 bases, leaving 7 bases of the junction unmatched. CDR3 length: 13 amino acids. The V gene's germline CDR1 is SGHTA and CDR2 FQGNSA.

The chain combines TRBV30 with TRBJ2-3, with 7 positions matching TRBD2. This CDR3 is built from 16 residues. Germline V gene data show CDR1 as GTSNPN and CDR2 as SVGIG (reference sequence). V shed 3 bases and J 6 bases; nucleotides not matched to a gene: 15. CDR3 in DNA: TGTGCCTGGAGCCCCATTCGGGCTAGCGGCGCGGATACGCAGTATTTT. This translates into CAWSPIRASGADTQYF.

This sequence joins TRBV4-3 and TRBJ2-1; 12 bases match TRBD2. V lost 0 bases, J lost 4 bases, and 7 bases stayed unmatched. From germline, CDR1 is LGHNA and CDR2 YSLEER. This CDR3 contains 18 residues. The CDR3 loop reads CASSQDPPLAGGYNEQFF. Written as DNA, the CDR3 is TGCGCCAGCAGCCAAGACCCCCCCCTAGCGGGAGGGTACAATGAGCAGTTCTTC.

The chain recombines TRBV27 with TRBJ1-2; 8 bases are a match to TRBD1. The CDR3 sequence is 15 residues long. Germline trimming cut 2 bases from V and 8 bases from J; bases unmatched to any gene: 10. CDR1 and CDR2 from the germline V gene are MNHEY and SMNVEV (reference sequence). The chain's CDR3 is CASSLVRGQGGGYTF. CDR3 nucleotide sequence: TGTGCCAGCAGTTTAGTACGCGGACAGGGCGGCGGCTACACCTTC.

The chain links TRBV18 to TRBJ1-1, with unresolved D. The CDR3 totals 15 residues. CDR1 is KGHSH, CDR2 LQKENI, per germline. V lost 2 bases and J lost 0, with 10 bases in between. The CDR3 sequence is CASSPNTGMNTEAFF. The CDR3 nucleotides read TGTGCCAGCTCACCAAATACCGGGATGAACACTGAAGCTTTCTTT.